These 8 T cell receptor beta chains came from one sample sequenced in a study of T cells after posttransplantation cyclophosphamide. Data came from immunoSEQ multiplex PCR; TCRdb stores just in-frame clones and leaves some out. This sample comprises around 35,000 clones, none seen once only. The sequenced sample was PBMCs. Receptor source: a girl aged 10 to 17 in good health, CMV-negative, and a related stem cell transplant donor.

This clone appeared many times. V usage is TRBV6-5 and J usage is TRBJ1-1, with D unresolved. Germline loops: CDR1 MNHEY, CDR2 SVGAGI. The CDR3 spans 14 residues. V was trimmed by 6 bases and J by 3 bases, leaving 14 bases between them. The CDR3: CASSPTWGDTEAFF. The CDR3 DNA sequence: TGTGCCAGCAGCCCCACTTGGGGAGACACTGAAGCTTTCTTT.

This clone was found many times. The rearrangement links TRBV5-1 to TRBJ2-7, with 15 positions matching TRBD2. CDR1 is SGHRS and CDR2 is YFSETQ in the germline V gene. Losses at the gene ends were 4 bases for V and 5 bases for J; bases not matched to a gene: 13. The CDR3 length is 18 residues. The CDR3 is CASSPGLAGGPNTDEQYF. CDR3 sequence (DNA): TGCGCCAGCAGCCCCGGACTAGCGGGAGGGCCTAATACGGACGAGCAGTACTTC.

At least ten counts were recorded for this clone. The genes are TRBV10-3 and TRBJ2-5, with 14 bases lining up with TRBD2. Germline CDR1 reads ENHRY; CDR2 reads SYGVKD. With V trimmed by 3 bases and J by 3 bases, 3 bases remained unmatched. The CDR3 has 16 residues. CDR3 in DNA: TGTGCCATCAGTGAACCGGGACTAGCGGGGGAAGAGACCCAGTACTTC. Amino acid sequence: CAISEPGLAGEETQYF.

This clone has ten or more counts. V gene TRBV6-7 combines with J gene TRBJ2-3; tentatively, D is TRBD2 (6 bases). TRBV6-7 is known as an ORF, though its function is uncertain. CDR3 size: 15 residues. The V gene lost 0 bases and the J gene lost 10 bases, with 17 bases spanning the gap. CDR3 bases: TGTGCCAGCAGTTACTCAATCGGGACTTTTCACGCGCAGTATTTT. It yields the protein CASSYSIGTFHAQYF.

Many counts were recorded for this clone. The chain combines TRBV4-2 with TRBJ2-5; tentative D call: TRBD1 (6 bases). Germline lookup yields CDR1 LGHNA and CDR2 YNFKEQ. The CDR3 is 16 amino acids. The ends were cut back, 1 base at V and 4 bases at J, with 16 bases in the middle. CDR3 nucleotides: TGTGCCAGCAGCCAAGCCTCTACCGCAGGGGCAGAGACCCAGTACTTC. Translation gives CASSQASTAGAETQYF.

This clone was detected many times. The rearrangement links TRBV12-2 to TRBJ2-7; the table's D call, TRBD2, has no DNA check behind it. TRBV12-2 is reported as a pseudogene. The CDR3 sequence is 15 residues long. The DNA of the CDR3 is TGTGCAAGTCGCTTAGTACGGGAGGTCCCCTACGAGCAGTACTTC. Translation: CASRLVREVPYEQYF.

This clone was detected only a few times. This chain connects TRBV23-1 to TRBJ2-1; 8 bases agree with TRBD1. TRBV23-1 has ORF status, its function being uncertain. The CDR3 has 17 residues. Trimming cost V 8 bases and J 4 bases; bases outside gene matches: 16. CDR3 DNA: TGCGCCAGCTCGGCGAGGGAGGCAGGGGGCGCGTACAATGAGCAGTTCTTC. Translation gives CASSAREAGGAYNEQFF.

This clone came up many times. The rearrangement uses TRBV5-5 and TRBJ2-7, with 11 nucleotides matching TRBD2. The germline gives CDR1 SGHKS, CDR2 YYEKEE (reference sequence). With V trimmed by 0 bases and J by 3 bases, 8 bases remained unmatched. The CDR3 runs to 17 residues. The DNA of the CDR3 is TGTGCCAGCAGCTTGGGTCGAGGACTAGCGGGTATCTACGAGCAGTACTTC. This gives the protein CASSLGRGLAGIYEQYF.